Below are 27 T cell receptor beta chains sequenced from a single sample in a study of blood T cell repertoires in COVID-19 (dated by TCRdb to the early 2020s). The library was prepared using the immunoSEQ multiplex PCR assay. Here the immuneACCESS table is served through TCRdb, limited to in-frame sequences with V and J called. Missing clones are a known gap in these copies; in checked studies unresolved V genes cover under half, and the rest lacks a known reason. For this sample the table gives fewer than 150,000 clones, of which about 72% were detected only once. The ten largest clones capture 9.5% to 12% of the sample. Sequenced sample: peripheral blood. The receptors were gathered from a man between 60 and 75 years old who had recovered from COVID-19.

CDR3 nucleotides: TGCGCCAGCAGCTGGGCGGGACAGATGAACACTGAAGCTTTCTTT. This sequence encodes CASSWAGQMNTEAFF. This chain joins TRBV5-1 and TRBJ1-1; 7 nucleotides line up with TRBD1. Germline V CDR1 and CDR2: SGHRS, YFSETQ. The CDR3 has 15 amino acids. Trimming removed 3 bases from V and 0 bases from J; junction bases left unmatched: 5.

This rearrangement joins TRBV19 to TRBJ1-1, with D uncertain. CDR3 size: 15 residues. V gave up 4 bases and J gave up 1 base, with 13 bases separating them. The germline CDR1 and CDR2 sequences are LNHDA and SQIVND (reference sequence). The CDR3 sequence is CASSTSGLRNTEAFF. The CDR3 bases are TGTGCCAGTAGTACCTCCGGACTGAGGAACACTGAAGCTTTCTTT. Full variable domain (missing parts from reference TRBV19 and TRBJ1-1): DGGITQSPKYLFRKEGQNVTLSCEQNLNHDAMYWYRQDPGQGLRLIYYSQIVNDFQKGDIAEGYSVSREKKESFPLTVTSAQKNPTAFYLCASSTSGLRNTEAFFGQGTRLTVV.

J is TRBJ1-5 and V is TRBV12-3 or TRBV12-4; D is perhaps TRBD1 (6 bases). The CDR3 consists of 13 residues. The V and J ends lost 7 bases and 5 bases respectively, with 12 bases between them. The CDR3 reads CASNQGYDQPQHF. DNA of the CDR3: TGTGCCAGCAATCAGGGGTACGATCAGCCCCAGCATTTT.

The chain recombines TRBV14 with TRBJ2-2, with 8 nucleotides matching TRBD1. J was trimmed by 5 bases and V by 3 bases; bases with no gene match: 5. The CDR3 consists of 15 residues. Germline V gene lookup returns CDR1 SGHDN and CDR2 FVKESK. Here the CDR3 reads CASSQTGAKTGELFF. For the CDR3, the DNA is TGTGCCAGCAGCCAGACAGGGGCCAAGACCGGGGAGCTGTTTTTT.

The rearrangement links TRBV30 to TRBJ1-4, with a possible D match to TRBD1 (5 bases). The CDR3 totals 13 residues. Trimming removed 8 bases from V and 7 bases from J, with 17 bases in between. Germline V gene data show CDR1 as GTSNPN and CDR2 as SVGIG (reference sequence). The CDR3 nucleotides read TGTGCCGGCAGCAGGACATCGTCTGAAAAACTGTTTTTT. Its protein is CAGSRTSSEKLFF.

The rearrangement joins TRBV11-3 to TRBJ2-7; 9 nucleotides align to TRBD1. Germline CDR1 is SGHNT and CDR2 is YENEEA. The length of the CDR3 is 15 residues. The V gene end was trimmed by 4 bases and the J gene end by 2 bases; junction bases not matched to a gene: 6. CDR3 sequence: CASSYAGTGTYEQYF. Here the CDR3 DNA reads TGTGCCAGCAGCTACGCCGGGACAGGGACCTACGAGCAGTACTTC. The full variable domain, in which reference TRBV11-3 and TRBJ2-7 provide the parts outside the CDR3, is EAGVVQSPRYKIIEKKQPVAFWCNPISGHNTLYWYLQNLGQGPELLIRYENEEAVDDSQLPKDRFSAERLKGVDSTLKIQPAELGDSAVYLCASSYAGTGTYEQYFGPGTRLTVT.

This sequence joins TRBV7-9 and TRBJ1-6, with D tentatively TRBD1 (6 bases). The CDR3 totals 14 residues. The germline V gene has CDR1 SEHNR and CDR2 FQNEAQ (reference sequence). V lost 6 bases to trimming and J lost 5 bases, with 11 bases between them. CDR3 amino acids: CASRQTGDNSPLHF. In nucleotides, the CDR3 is TGTGCCAGCAGACAGACAGGAGATAATTCACCCCTCCACTTT.

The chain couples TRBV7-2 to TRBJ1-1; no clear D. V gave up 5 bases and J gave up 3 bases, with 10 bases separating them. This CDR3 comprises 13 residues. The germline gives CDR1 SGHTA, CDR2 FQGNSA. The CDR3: CASSRDKDTEAFF. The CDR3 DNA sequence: TGTGCCAGCAGCCGAGACAAGGACACTGAAGCTTTCTTT. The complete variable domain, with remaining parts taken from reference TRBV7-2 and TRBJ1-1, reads GAGVSQSPSNKVTEKGKDVELRCDPISGHTALYWYRQSLGQGLEFLIYFQGNSAPDKSGLPSDRFSAERTGGSVSTLTIQRTQQEDSAVYLCASSRDKDTEAFFGQGTRLTVV.

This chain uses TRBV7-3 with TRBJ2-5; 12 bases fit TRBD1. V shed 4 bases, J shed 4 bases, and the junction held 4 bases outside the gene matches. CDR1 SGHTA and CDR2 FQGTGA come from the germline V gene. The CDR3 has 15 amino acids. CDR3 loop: CASSSLGQGAETQYF. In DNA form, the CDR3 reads TGTGCCAGCAGCTCCCTGGGACAGGGGGCAGAGACCCAGTACTTC.

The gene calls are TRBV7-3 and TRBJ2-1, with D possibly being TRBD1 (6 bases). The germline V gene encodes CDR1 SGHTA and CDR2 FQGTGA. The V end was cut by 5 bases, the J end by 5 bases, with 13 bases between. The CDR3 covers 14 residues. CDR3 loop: CASSRGQPNNEQFF. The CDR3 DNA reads TGTGCCAGCAGCAGAGGACAGCCGAACAATGAGCAGTTCTTC.

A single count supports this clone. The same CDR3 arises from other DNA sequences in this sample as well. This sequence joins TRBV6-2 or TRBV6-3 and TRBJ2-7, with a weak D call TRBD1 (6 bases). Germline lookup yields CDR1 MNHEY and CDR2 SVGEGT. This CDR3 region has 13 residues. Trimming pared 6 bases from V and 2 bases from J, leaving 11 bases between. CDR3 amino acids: CASSPGQPYEQYF. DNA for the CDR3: TGTGCCAGCAGCCCCGGACAGCCCTACGAGCAGTACTTC.

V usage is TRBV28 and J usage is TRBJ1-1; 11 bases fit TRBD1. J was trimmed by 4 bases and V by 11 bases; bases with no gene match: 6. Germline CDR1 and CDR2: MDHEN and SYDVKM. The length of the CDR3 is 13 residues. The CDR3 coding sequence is TGTGCCGCCGGACAGGGGGCAGGCACTGAAGCTTTCTTT. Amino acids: CAAGQGAGTEAFF.

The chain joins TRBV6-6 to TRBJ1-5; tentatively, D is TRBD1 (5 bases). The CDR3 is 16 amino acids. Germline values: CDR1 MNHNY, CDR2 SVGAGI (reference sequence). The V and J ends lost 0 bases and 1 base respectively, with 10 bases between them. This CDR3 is CASSYSGQSSNQPQHF. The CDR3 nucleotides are TGTGCCAGCAGTTACTCGGGGCAGTCAAGCAATCAGCCCCAGCATTTT.

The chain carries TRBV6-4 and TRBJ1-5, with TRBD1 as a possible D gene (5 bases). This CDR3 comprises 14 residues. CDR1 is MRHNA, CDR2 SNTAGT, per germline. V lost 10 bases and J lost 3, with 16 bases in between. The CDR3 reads CATPIRAYNQPQHF. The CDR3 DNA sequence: TGTGCCACCCCAATCAGGGCGTACAATCAGCCCCAGCATTTT.

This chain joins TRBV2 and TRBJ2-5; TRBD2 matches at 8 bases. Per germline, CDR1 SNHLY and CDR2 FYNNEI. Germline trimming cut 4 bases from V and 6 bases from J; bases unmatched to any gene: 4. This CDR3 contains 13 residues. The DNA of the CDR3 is TGTGCCAGCAGTGTAGGTAGCGGGAAGACCCAGTACTTC. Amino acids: CASSVGSGKTQYF. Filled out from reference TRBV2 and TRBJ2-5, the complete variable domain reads EPEVTQTPSHQVTQMGQEVILRCVPISNHLYFYWYRQILGQKVEFLVSFYNNEISEKSEIFDDQFSVERPDGSNFTLKIRSTKLEDSAMYFCASSVGSGKTQYFGPGTRLLVL.

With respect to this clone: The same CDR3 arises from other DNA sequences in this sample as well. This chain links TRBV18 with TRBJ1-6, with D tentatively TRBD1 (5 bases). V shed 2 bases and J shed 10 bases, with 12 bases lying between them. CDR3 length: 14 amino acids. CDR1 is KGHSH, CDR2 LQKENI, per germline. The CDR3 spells CASSPGPGGSPLHF. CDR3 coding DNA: TGTGCCAGCTCACCAGGGCCCGGGGGATCACCCCTCCACTTT.

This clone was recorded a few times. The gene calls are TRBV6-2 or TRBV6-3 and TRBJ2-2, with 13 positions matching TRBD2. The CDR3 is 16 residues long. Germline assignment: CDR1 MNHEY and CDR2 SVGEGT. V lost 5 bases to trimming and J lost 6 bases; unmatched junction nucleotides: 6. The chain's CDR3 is CASSPWGLAGSGELFF. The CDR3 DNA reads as TGTGCCAGCAGTCCCTGGGGACTAGCGGGGTCCGGGGAGCTGTTTTTT.

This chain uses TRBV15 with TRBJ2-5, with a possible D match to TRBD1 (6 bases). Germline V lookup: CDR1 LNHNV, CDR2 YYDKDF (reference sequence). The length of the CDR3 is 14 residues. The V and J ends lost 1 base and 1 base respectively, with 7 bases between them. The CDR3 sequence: CATSRGQVQETQYF. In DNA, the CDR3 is TGTGCCACCAGCAGAGGACAGGTCCAAGAGACCCAGTACTTC.

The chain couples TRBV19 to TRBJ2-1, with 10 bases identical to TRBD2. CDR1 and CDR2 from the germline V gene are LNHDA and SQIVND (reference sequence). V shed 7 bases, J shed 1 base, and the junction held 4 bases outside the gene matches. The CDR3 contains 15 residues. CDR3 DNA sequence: TGTGCCAGTACAGCGGGGGGGCAGTCCTACAATGAGCAGTTCTTC. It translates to CASTAGGQSYNEQFF.

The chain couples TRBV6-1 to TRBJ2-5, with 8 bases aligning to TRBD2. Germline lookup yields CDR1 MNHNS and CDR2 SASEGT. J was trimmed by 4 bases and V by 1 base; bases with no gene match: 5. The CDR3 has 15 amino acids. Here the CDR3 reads CASSEGRGGRETQYF. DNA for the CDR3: TGTGCCAGCAGTGAAGGCCGGGGGGGCCGAGAGACCCAGTACTTC.

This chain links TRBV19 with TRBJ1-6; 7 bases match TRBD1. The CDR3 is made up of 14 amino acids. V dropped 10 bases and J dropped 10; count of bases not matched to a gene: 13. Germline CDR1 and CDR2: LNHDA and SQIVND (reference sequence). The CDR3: CATSSGTARSPLHF. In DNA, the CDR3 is TGTGCCACCTCCTCCGGGACAGCGAGGTCACCCCTCCACTTT. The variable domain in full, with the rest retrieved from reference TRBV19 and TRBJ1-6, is DGGITQSPKYLFRKEGQNVTLSCEQNLNHDAMYWYRQDPGQGLRLIYYSQIVNDFQKGDIAEGYSVSREKKESFPLTVTSAQKNPTAFYLCATSSGTARSPLHFGNGTRLTVT.

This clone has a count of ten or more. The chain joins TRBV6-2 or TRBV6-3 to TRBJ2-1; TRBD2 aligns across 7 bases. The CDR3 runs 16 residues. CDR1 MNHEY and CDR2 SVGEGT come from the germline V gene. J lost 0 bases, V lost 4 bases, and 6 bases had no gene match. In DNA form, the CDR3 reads TGTGCCAGCAGTTCCCTGGGGGACTACTCCTACAATGAGCAGTTCTTC. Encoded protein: CASSSLGDYSYNEQFF.

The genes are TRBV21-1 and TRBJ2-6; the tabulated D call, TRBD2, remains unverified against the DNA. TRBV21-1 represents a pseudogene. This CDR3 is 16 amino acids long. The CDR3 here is CASSKGASGTADVLTF. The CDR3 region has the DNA TGTGCCAGCAGCAAAGGAGCCTCAGGGACTGCGGACGTCCTGACTTTC.

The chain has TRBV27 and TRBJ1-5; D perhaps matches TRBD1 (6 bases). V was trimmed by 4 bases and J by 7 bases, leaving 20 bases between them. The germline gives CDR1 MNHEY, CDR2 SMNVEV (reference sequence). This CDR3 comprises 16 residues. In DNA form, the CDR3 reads TGTGCCAGCAGTTCTAGCCCGGCAGGGGTAGGGCAGCCCCAGCATTTT. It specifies CASSSSPAGVGQPQHF.

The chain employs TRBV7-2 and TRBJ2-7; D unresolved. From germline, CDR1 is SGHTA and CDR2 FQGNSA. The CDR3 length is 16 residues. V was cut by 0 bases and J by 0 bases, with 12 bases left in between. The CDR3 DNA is TGTGCCAGCAGCTTAGCCCCGACACTTAGCTCCTACGAGCAGTACTTC. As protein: CASSLAPTLSSYEQYF.

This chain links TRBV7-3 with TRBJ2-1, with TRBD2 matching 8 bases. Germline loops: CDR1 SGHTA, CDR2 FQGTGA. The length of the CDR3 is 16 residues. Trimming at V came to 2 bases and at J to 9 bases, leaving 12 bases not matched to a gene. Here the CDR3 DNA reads TGTGCCAGCAGCTTAGGACTAGCTGGGTCCCTGGGTGAGCAGTTCTTC. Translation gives CASSLGLAGSLGEQFF. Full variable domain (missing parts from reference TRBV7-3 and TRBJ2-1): GAGVSQTPSNKVTEKGKYVELRCDPISGHTALYWYRQSLGQGPEFLIYFQGTGAADDSGLPNDRFFAVRPEGSVSTLKIQRTERGDSAVYLCASSLGLAGSLGEQFFGPGTRLTVL.

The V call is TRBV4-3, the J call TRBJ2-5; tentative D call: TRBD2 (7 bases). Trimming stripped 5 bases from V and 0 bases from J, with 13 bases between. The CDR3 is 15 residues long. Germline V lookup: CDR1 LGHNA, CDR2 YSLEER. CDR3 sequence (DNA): TGCGCCAGCAGCGTAGGGGGGGGACACCAAGAGACCCAGTACTTC. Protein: CASSVGGGHQETQYF.